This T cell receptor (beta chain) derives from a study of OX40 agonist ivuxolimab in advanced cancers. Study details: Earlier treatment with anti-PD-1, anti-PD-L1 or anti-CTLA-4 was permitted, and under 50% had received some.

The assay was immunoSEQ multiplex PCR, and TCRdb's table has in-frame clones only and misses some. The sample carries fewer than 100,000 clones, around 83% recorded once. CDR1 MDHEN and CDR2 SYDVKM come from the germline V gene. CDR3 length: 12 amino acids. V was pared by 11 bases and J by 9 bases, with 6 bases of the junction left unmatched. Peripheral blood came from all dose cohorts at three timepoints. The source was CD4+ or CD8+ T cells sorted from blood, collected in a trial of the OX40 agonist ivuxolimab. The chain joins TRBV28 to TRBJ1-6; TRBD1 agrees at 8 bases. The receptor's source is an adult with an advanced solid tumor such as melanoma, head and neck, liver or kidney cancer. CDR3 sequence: CACRQGASPLHF. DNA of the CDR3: TGTGCCTGTCGCCAGGGGGCTTCACCCCTCCACTTT.